These T cell receptor beta chains were read from a single sample in a study of T cell repertoires in cytomegalovirus infection. TCRdb independently ran MiXCR on the reads; one entry per CDR3 protein. Seen here are about 740,000 distinct CDR3 sequences, approximately 40% observed once, and the top ten hold more than 2.5%. Input material: PBMCs. The receptors were sampled from a human donor in good health (CMV status not recorded). Some clones in this sample may be carry-over from other donors' samples. Each CDR3 is given with its conserved first and last residue. Fields, in order: D gene, J gene, clone size, V gene, CDR3 protein, CDR3 DNA. The D gene is left open where the match is weak. The size field is filled for only some rows; it gives once, few, many or a size class.

D gene: NA
J gene: TRBJ1-2
clone size: many
V gene: TRBV7-2
CDR3 protein: CASSNNRGYTF
CDR3 DNA: TGTGCCAGCAGCAATAACAGGGGCTACACCTTC

D gene: NA
J gene: TRBJ2-2
clone size: few
V gene: TRBV19
CDR3 protein: CASSGWNTGELFF
CDR3 DNA: TGTGCCAGTAGTGGTTGGAACACCGGGGAGCTGTTTTTT

D gene: NA
J gene: TRBJ1-4
clone size: NA
V gene: TRBV29-1
CDR3 protein: CSVERQGINEKLFF
CDR3 DNA: TGCAGCGTTGAAAGGCAGGGAATTAATGAAAAACTGTTTTTT

D gene: TRBD2
J gene: TRBJ2-1
clone size: NA
V gene: TRBV19
CDR3 protein: CASSVLAGIYNEQFF
CDR3 DNA: TGTGCCAGTAGTGTCCTAGCGGGGATATACAATGAGCAGTTCTTC

D gene: NA
J gene: TRBJ1-1
clone size: NA
V gene: TRBV7-9
CDR3 protein: CASSFRIGYTEAFF
CDR3 DNA: TGTGCCAGCAGCTTCCGGATCGGGTACACTGAAGCTTTCTTT

D gene: NA
J gene: TRBJ1-1
clone size: NA
V gene: TRBV7-3
CDR3 protein: CASSPGTGSEAFF
CDR3 DNA: TGTGCCAGCAGCCCCGGGACTGGCTCTGAAGCTTTCTTT

D gene: NA
J gene: TRBJ2-5
clone size: NA
V gene: TRBV11-2
CDR3 protein: CASSLEAGGGETQYF
CDR3 DNA: TGTGCCAGCAGCTTAGAGGCCGGGGGCGGAGAGACCCAGTACTTC

D gene: TRBD1
J gene: TRBJ1-2
clone size: NA
V gene: TRBV12-3/TRBV12-4
CDR3 protein: CASSPPRSGGTGYTF
CDR3 DNA: TGTGCCAGCAGCCCCCCCCGGTCAGGGGGCACAGGCTACACCTTC

D gene: NA
J gene: TRBJ2-1
clone size: many
V gene: TRBV11-2
CDR3 protein: CASGWDWNNEQFF
CDR3 DNA: TGTGCCAGCGGGTGGGATTGGAACAATGAGCAGTTCTTC

D gene: NA
J gene: TRBJ1-1
clone size: many
V gene: TRBV7-2
CDR3 protein: CASSLVRGARGMNTEAFF
CDR3 DNA: TGTGCCAGCAGCTTAGTCCGAGGGGCGCGGGGGATGAACACTGAAGCTTTCTTT

D gene: NA
J gene: TRBJ1-5
clone size: NA
V gene: TRBV6-6
CDR3 protein: CASSYYQFQANQPQHF
CDR3 DNA: TGTGCCAGCAGTTACTACCAGTTTCAGGCGAATCAGCCCCAGCATTTT

D gene: NA
J gene: TRBJ2-4
clone size: many
V gene: TRBV7-8
CDR3 protein: CASSPNMGVRGNIQYF
CDR3 DNA: TGTGCCAGCAGCCCGAACATGGGGGTCCGGGGAAACATTCAGTACTTC

D gene: TRBD2
J gene: TRBJ2-3
clone size: few
V gene: TRBV7-2
CDR3 protein: CASSWGRVSDTQYF
CDR3 DNA: TGTGCCAGCAGTTGGGGGAGGGTATCAGATACGCAGTATTTT

D gene: NA
J gene: TRBJ2-7
clone size: few
V gene: TRBV7-8
CDR3 protein: CASSLVGSPYEQYF
CDR3 DNA: TGTGCCAGCAGCTTGGTAGGCAGCCCCTACGAGCAGTACTTC

D gene: TRBD2
J gene: TRBJ2-2
clone size: few
V gene: TRBV7-6
CDR3 protein: CASSFLAGENTGELFF
CDR3 DNA: TGTGCCAGCAGCTTCTTAGCGGGGGAGAACACCGGGGAGCTGTTTTTT

D gene: NA
J gene: TRBJ1-5
clone size: few
V gene: TRBV28
CDR3 protein: CASSGRRGSNQPQHF
CDR3 DNA: TGTGCCAGCAGTGGACGGCGCGGAAGCAATCAGCCCCAGCATTTT

D gene: TRBD1
J gene: TRBJ2-7
clone size: few
V gene: TRBV28
CDR3 protein: CASSVTGTSYEQYF
CDR3 DNA: TGTGCCAGCAGTGTGACAGGGACCTCCTACGAGCAGTACTTC

D gene: NA
J gene: TRBJ1-2
clone size: few
V gene: TRBV6-1
CDR3 protein: CASSEARGSRGGYTF
CDR3 DNA: TGTGCCAGCAGTGAAGCACGAGGCAGCCGCGGTGGCTACACCTTC

D gene: TRBD1
J gene: TRBJ1-2
clone size: many
V gene: TRBV6-2/TRBV6-3
CDR3 protein: CASSQPGQNYGYTF
CDR3 DNA: TGTGCCAGCAGTCAACCGGGACAGAACTATGGCTACACCTTC

D gene: NA
J gene: TRBJ1-2
clone size: NA
V gene: TRBV28
CDR3 protein: CASSLYGELSYGYTF
CDR3 DNA: TGTGCCAGCAGTTTATACGGGGAGCTTAGCTATGGCTACACCTTC

D gene: NA
J gene: TRBJ2-1
clone size: few
V gene: TRBV28
CDR3 protein: CASSLTLSESEQFF
CDR3 DNA: TGTGCCAGCAGTTTGACCCTTAGCGAAAGTGAGCAGTTCTTC

D gene: NA
J gene: TRBJ1-5
clone size: many
V gene: TRBV7-8
CDR3 protein: CASSFGGNQPQHF
CDR3 DNA: TGTGCCAGCAGCTTTGGAGGAAATCAGCCCCAGCATTTT

D gene: NA
J gene: TRBJ1-2
clone size: NA
V gene: TRBV28
CDR3 protein: CASSLLGNGYTF
CDR3 DNA: TGTGCCAGCAGTTTGCTGGGTAATGGCTACACCTTC

D gene: NA
J gene: TRBJ1-1
clone size: NA
V gene: TRBV14
CDR3 protein: CASSPYDSEAFF
CDR3 DNA: TGTGCCAGCAGCCCCTACGACAGTGAAGCTTTCTTT

D gene: NA
J gene: TRBJ1-1
clone size: NA
V gene: TRBV19
CDR3 protein: CASSIRGTTEAFF
CDR3 DNA: TGTGCCAGTAGTATAAGAGGGACTACAGAAGCTTTCTTT

D gene: NA
J gene: TRBJ2-5
clone size: many
V gene: TRBV7-8
CDR3 protein: CASSGKGKWETQYF
CDR3 DNA: TGTGCCAGCAGCGGGAAAGGGAAGTGGGAGACCCAGTACTTC

D gene: NA
J gene: TRBJ1-1
clone size: few
V gene: TRBV7-2
CDR3 protein: CASSLFRGGSEAFF
CDR3 DNA: TGTGCCAGCAGCTTGTTTAGGGGGGGCTCTGAAGCTTTCTTT

D gene: TRBD1
J gene: TRBJ1-5
clone size: NA
V gene: TRBV5-3
CDR3 protein: CASSPLGQGAYQPQHF
CDR3 DNA: TGTGCCAGCAGCCCACTCGGACAGGGGGCATATCAGCCCCAGCATTTT

D gene: TRBD2
J gene: TRBJ2-1
clone size: NA
V gene: TRBV11-2
CDR3 protein: CASSPRPQTSGVLYNEQFF
CDR3 DNA: TGTGCCAGCAGCCCCCGCCCCCAGACTAGCGGGGTTCTTTACAATGAGCAGTTCTTC

D gene: TRBD1
J gene: TRBJ2-7
clone size: NA
V gene: TRBV2
CDR3 protein: CASSEGAGGYEQYF
CDR3 DNA: TGTGCCAGCAGTGAGGGGGCAGGGGGTTACGAGCAGTACTTC

D gene: NA
J gene: TRBJ2-7
clone size: few
V gene: TRBV12-3/TRBV12-4
CDR3 protein: CSVGDEQYF
CDR3 DNA: TGCTCCGTGGGGGACGAGCAGTACTTC

D gene: TRBD1
J gene: TRBJ2-7
clone size: NA
V gene: TRBV28
CDR3 protein: CASTSWLGDRDHEQYF
CDR3 DNA: TGTGCCAGCACCTCTTGGCTTGGGGACAGGGACCACGAGCAGTACTTC

D gene: NA
J gene: TRBJ2-7
clone size: many
V gene: TRBV28
CDR3 protein: CASSLLGYEQYF
CDR3 DNA: TGTGCCAGCAGTTTACTAGGCTACGAGCAGTACTTC

D gene: NA
J gene: TRBJ1-1
clone size: few
V gene: TRBV6-2/TRBV6-3
CDR3 protein: CASSPPPGAFF
CDR3 DNA: TGTGCCAGCAGTCCGCCCCCTGGGGCTTTCTTT

D gene: NA
J gene: TRBJ1-2
clone size: NA
V gene: TRBV6-5
CDR3 protein: CASSYSTGQLYGYTF
CDR3 DNA: TGTGCCAGCAGTTACTCGACTGGACAGCTCTATGGCTACACCTTC

D gene: TRBD2
J gene: TRBJ2-7
clone size: NA
V gene: TRBV6-6
CDR3 protein: CASRYLAGVYEQYF
CDR3 DNA: TGTGCCAGCAGGTATCTAGCGGGGGTCTACGAGCAGTACTTC

D gene: TRBD1
J gene: TRBJ1-5
clone size: NA
V gene: TRBV12-3/TRBV12-4
CDR3 protein: CASSLRGRGLQPQHF
CDR3 DNA: TGTGCCAGCAGTTTACGGGGCAGGGGGCTTCAGCCCCAGCATTTT

D gene: TRBD1
J gene: TRBJ2-1
clone size: NA
V gene: TRBV7-8
CDR3 protein: CASSFLRDRGNEQFF
CDR3 DNA: TGTGCCAGCAGCTTCCTCCGGGACAGGGGGAATGAGCAGTTCTTC

D gene: TRBD1
J gene: TRBJ1-2
clone size: NA
V gene: TRBV20-1
CDR3 protein: CSARDADRVHGYTF
CDR3 DNA: TGCAGTGCTAGAGACGCTGACAGGGTCCATGGCTACACCTTC

D gene: NA
J gene: TRBJ1-1
clone size: NA
V gene: TRBV7-6
CDR3 protein: CASSFLKGESGTEAFF
CDR3 DNA: TGTGCCAGCAGCTTTCTCAAAGGGGAGTCAGGAACTGAAGCTTTCTTT

D gene: NA
J gene: TRBJ1-6
clone size: few
V gene: TRBV20-1
CDR3 protein: CSARGTQSNNSPLHF
CDR3 DNA: TGCAGTGCTAGAGGGACGCAGTCTAATAATTCACCCCTCCACTTT